Each of the 24 T cell receptor beta chains below was sequenced from the same sample in a study of shared clonotypes between healthy human individuals. The data were produced by immunoSEQ multiplex PCR, yet TCRdb's version contains in-frame clones alone and is incomplete. The table lists about 980,000 clones, approximately 80% of them singletons. Sequencing used memory CD4+ T cells sorted from blood. Subset denoted: CD45RA-negative fraction. These receptor sequences come from a man younger than 35 in good health.

The sample holds a few counts of this clone. The V gene is TRBV7-2, the J gene TRBJ1-4; 7 bases are shared with TRBD1. The germline CDR1 and CDR2 sequences are SGHTA and FQGNSA. This CDR3 comprises 15 residues. The V gene end was trimmed by 6 bases and the J gene end by 8 bases; junction bases not matched to a gene: 12. Here the CDR3 DNA reads TGTGCCAGCAGGCGAGGACCAGGGGGACGGGAAAAACTGTTTTTT. Encoded protein: CASRRGPGGREKLFF.

CDR3: CASSQRVQPQHF. CDR3 bases: TGTGCCAGCAGTCAGAGAGTTCAGCCCCAGCATTTT. The rearrangement joins TRBV28 to TRBJ1-5; D remains ambiguous. The CDR3 sequence is 12 residues long. Trimming shortened V by 5 bases and J by 6 bases, and 8 bases separated the two germline ends. CDR1 MDHEN and CDR2 SYDVKM come from the germline V gene.

The chain uses TRBV4-3 and TRBJ2-1; perhaps TRBD2 as D (5 bases). CDR3 length: 16 amino acids. Trimming pared 0 bases from V and 0 bases from J, leaving 9 bases between. Per the germline V gene, CDR1 is LGHNA and CDR2 is YSLEER. The CDR3 here is CASSQDFAGSYNEQFF. CDR3 DNA sequence: TGCGCCAGCAGCCAAGATTTTGCGGGCTCCTACAATGAGCAGTTCTTC.

This clone was counted only a few times. V is TRBV7-2 and J is TRBJ2-7; D is uncertain. The V and J ends lost 1 base and 3 bases respectively, with 10 bases between them. The CDR3 extends over 14 amino acids. The germline V gene has CDR1 SGHTA and CDR2 FQGNSA. The DNA for the CDR3 is TGTGCCAGCAGCTTAGGGACCGTTGGCTACGAGCAGTACTTC. Translating gives CASSLGTVGYEQYF.

The CDR3, as DNA: TGTGCCAGCAGCCGAAGCCCGGATCAGCCCCAGCATTTT. This translates into CASSRSPDQPQHF. The chain combines TRBV9 with TRBJ1-5, with D unclear. Trimming removed 4 bases from V and 5 bases from J, with 10 bases in between. CDR1 is SGDLS and CDR2 is YYNGEE in the germline V gene. The CDR3 is made up of 13 amino acids.

The V gene is TRBV6-5, the J gene TRBJ2-7; D is unresolved. Trimming shortened V by 4 bases and J by 1 base, and 8 bases separated the two germline ends. This CDR3 is 13 amino acids long. Germline assignment: CDR1 MNHEY and CDR2 SVGAGI. CDR3 bases: TGTGCCAGCAGTTTCGGTTTGTCCTACGAGCAGTACTTC. It specifies CASSFGLSYEQYF.

This clone was recorded a few times. A much bigger clone sits one base away, suggesting this may be a read error. Other DNA sequences in this sample translate to the same CDR3. The chain uses TRBV19 and TRBJ1-5, with D uncertain. V was pared by 6 bases and J by 0 bases, with 3 bases between. CDR1 is LNHDA and CDR2 is SQIVND in the germline V gene (reference sequence). The CDR3 contains 12 residues. The CDR3 reads CASRNSNQPQHF. Here the CDR3 DNA reads TGTGCCAGTAGGAATAGCAATCAGCCCCAGCATTTT.

V gene TRBV6-5 combines with J gene TRBJ2-3; D may match TRBD1 or TRBD2 (5 bases each). CDR1 is MNHEY, CDR2 SVGAGI, per germline. The CDR3 runs to 14 residues. With 2 bases removed from V and 1 base from J, the gap between germline ends came to 7 bases. The CDR3 region is CASSYRGGTDTQYF. CDR3 sequence (DNA): TGTGCCAGCAGTTACAGGGGAGGCACAGATACGCAGTATTTT.

The CDR3 is CASSLAVMSGSGNTIYF. The CDR3 DNA reads as TGCGCCAGCAGCTTGGCCGTAATGTCAGGCTCTGGAAACACCATATATTTT. V usage is TRBV5-1 and J usage is TRBJ1-3; D unresolved. CDR1 is SGHRS and CDR2 is YFSETQ in the germline V gene. The CDR3 length is 17 residues. The V and J ends lost 0 bases and 0 bases respectively, with 13 bases between them.

This sequence joins TRBV6-1 and TRBJ1-4; no clear D. CDR1 is MNHNS and CDR2 is SASEGT in the germline V gene. The CDR3 is made up of 15 amino acids. Between the trimmed V and J ends, which lost 9 bases and 10 bases, there was a span of 24 bases. Here the CDR3 reads CASRLDAAGLGKLFF. The CDR3 DNA sequence: TGTGCCAGTCGCCTAGATGCTGCGGGTTTAGGAAAACTGTTTTTT.

The V and J genes are TRBV27 and TRBJ1-1, with D tentatively TRBD1 (6 bases). V was trimmed by 5 bases and J by 5 bases, leaving 21 bases between them. Germline V lookup: CDR1 MNHEY, CDR2 SMNVEV (reference sequence). This CDR3 has 16 amino acids. The CDR3: CASSLRSGRQGTEAFF. The DNA for the CDR3 is TGTGCCAGCAGTCTGCGATCTGGGCGCCAGGGGACTGAAGCTTTCTTT.

This chain joins TRBV9 and TRBJ2-5, with 7 bases aligning to TRBD2. The ends lost 4 bases at V and 2 bases at J; junction bases unmatched: 14. CDR1 and CDR2 from the germline V gene are SGDLS and YYNGEE. The CDR3 contains 17 residues. The CDR3 region is CASSSLGGAGVQETQYF. The CDR3 DNA is TGTGCCAGCAGCTCCCTGGGGGGTGCGGGGGTACAAGAGACCCAGTACTTC.

The chain carries TRBV29-1 and TRBJ2-7; 7 bases are a match to TRBD2. Germline-derived CDR1 and CDR2 are SQVTM and ANQGSEA. The V gene end was trimmed by 5 bases and the J gene end by 0 bases; junction bases not matched to a gene: 7. The CDR3 is 14 amino acids. The CDR3 nucleotides read TGCAGCGTTTTCGAGCGGGGACGCTCCTACGAGCAGTACTTC. Residues: CSVFERGRSYEQYF.

The chain links TRBV18 to TRBJ2-1; no definite D call. CDR1 KGHSH and CDR2 LQKENI come from the germline V gene. The V end was cut by 2 bases, the J end by 2 bases, with 7 bases between. The CDR3 contains 14 residues. The chain's CDR3 is CASSPSATYNEQFF. In DNA, the CDR3 is TGTGCCAGCTCACCATCGGCTACCTACAATGAGCAGTTCTTC. Based on the CDR3 plus reference TRBV18 and TRBJ2-1, the full variable domain is NAGVMQNPRHLVRRRGQEARLRCSPMKGHSHVYWYRQLPEEGLKFMVYLQKENIIDESGMPKERFSAEFPKEGPSILRIQQVVRGDSAAYFCASSPSATYNEQFFGPGTRLTVL.

This clone was observed at least ten times. The chain has TRBV4-1 and TRBJ2-1, with unresolved D. CDR1 MGHRA and CDR2 YSYEKL come from the germline V gene. The ends were cut back, 2 bases at V and 6 bases at J, with 14 bases in the middle. This CDR3 region has 15 residues. The CDR3 loop reads CASSQPSSDLNEQFF. The CDR3 coding sequence is TGCGCCAGCAGCCAACCGTCGTCGGACCTCAATGAGCAGTTCTTC.

The J gene is TRBJ1-6, the V gene TRBV5-4, with D perhaps matching TRBD1 (5 bases). Germline-derived CDR1 and CDR2 are SGHNT and YYREEE (reference sequence). The CDR3 runs to 14 residues. V lost 6 bases, J lost 10 bases, and 17 bases lay in between. The CDR3 spells CASNPGGSDSPLHF. The CDR3 DNA follows: TGTGCCAGCAACCCTGGGGGTAGTGACTCACCCCTCCACTTT.

The V gene is TRBV30, the J gene TRBJ2-2; 7 bases map to TRBD1. V gave up 4 bases and J gave up 4 bases; unmatched junction bases: 9. Germline CDR1 is GTSNPN and CDR2 is SVGIG (reference sequence). The CDR3 totals 15 residues. The CDR3 coding sequence is TGTGCCTGGAACCTTGGACAGGTCTTCACCGGGGAGCTGTTTTTT. It codes for CAWNLGQVFTGELFF.

CDR3 residues: CASSLLGLAGTNEQFF. CDR3 DNA sequence: TGCGCCAGCAGCCTATTGGGACTAGCGGGTACCAATGAGCAGTTCTTC. The chain has TRBV4-1 and TRBJ2-1, with TRBD2 matching 12 bases. Germline V gene data show CDR1 as MGHRA and CDR2 as YSYEKL. The V segment lost 4 bases and the J segment 6 bases; nucleotides outside the gene matches: 7. The CDR3 runs to 16 residues.

The V gene is TRBV30, the J gene TRBJ2-1; no definite D call. The germline gives CDR1 GTSNPN, CDR2 SVGIG (reference sequence). Between the trimmed V and J ends, which lost 8 bases and 10 bases, there was a span of 12 bases. CDR3 length equals 10 residues. CDR3: CAPVCCEQFF. Here the CDR3 DNA reads TGTGCCCCGGTCTGTTGCGAGCAGTTCTTC.

In DNA, the CDR3 is TGTGCCAGCAGTACGCTCGGGGGCACTGAAGCTTTCTTT. It yields the protein CASSTLGGTEAFF. The chain joins TRBV6-6 to TRBJ1-1; the D gene is possibly TRBD1 (5 bases). The germline V and J ends were trimmed by 5 bases and 4 bases, with 11 bases remaining between them. Germline loops: CDR1 MNHNY, CDR2 SVGAGI (reference sequence). CDR3 size: 13 residues.

The DNA of the CDR3 is TGTGCCAGCTCACCCAGGGACAGGGATGGAGATACGCAGTATTTT. Amino acid sequence: CASSPRDRDGDTQYF. The chain employs TRBV18 and TRBJ2-3; 9 bases agree with TRBD1. Germline CDR1 and CDR2: KGHSH and LQKENI. V was clipped by 3 bases and J by 5 bases; unmatched bases: 6. The CDR3 sequence is 15 residues long.

The chain joins TRBV19 to TRBJ2-2; D ambiguous. The CDR3 is 13 residues long. CDR1 is LNHDA, CDR2 SQIVND, per germline (reference sequence). Between the trimmed V and J ends, which lost 8 bases and 5 bases, there was a span of 12 bases. The CDR3 bases are TGTGCCAGTGATAGGTCGGAAACCGGGGAGCTGTTTTTT. Amino acid sequence: CASDRSETGELFF.

This chain uses TRBV21-1 with TRBJ2-7; no check of the table's D call, TRBD1, against the DNA was made. TRBV21-1 is given as a pseudogene. The CDR3 length is 15 residues. Here the CDR3 reads CASSMIRGLYGEQYF. The CDR3 nucleotides read TGTGCCAGCAGCATGATCAGGGGGCTGTACGGCGAGCAGTACTTC.

CDR3 in DNA: TGCGCCAGCAGCTTGATTCCGGGGGTCGGGGAAGCTTTCTTT. Translated: CASSLIPGVGEAFF. V usage is TRBV5-1 and J usage is TRBJ1-1, with D possibly matching TRBD1 (5 bases). The CDR3 sequence is 14 residues long. Trimming took off 1 base at V and 8 bases at J, with 15 bases between the two ends. Germline V gene lookup returns CDR1 SGHRS and CDR2 YFSETQ.